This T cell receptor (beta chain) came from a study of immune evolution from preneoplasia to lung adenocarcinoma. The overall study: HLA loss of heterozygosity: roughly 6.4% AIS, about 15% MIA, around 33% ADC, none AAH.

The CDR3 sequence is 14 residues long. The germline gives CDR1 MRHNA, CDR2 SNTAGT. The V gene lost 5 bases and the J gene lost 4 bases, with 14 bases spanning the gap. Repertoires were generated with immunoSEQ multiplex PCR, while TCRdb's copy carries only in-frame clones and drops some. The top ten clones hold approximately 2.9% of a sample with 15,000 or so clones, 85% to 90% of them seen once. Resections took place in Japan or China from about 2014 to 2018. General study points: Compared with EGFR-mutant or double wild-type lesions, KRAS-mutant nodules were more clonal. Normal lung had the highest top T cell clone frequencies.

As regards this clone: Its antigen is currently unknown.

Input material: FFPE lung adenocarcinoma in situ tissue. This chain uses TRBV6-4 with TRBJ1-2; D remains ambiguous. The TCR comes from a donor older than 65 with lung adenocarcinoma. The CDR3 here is CASSPGHASYGYTF. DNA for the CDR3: TGTGCCAGCAGTCCCGGCCACGCAAGCTATGGCTACACCTTC.